These 14 T cell receptor beta chains came from one sample sequenced in a study of shared clonotypes between healthy human individuals. TCRdb keeps only in-frame clones here, not all; method: immunoSEQ multiplex PCR. The sample has 1.6 million or so clones; 98% to 99% are singletons. The sample was naive CD4+ T cells sorted from blood. Subset of the sample: CD45RA+ positively selected. Receptors originate from a man younger than 40 in good health.

A remark on this clone: The same CDR3 can be traced to other DNA sequences in this sample. CDR3 sequence: CASSYRDEAFF. The DNA of the CDR3 is TGTGCCAGCAGTTACCGGGATGAAGCTTTCTTT. This chain uses TRBV6-5 with TRBJ1-1; D unresolved. The CDR3 covers 11 residues. V lost 2 bases to trimming and J lost 7 bases, with 5 bases between them. Germline-derived CDR1 and CDR2 are MNHEY and SVGAGI.

The chain is built from TRBV10-2 and TRBJ2-5; 9 positions match TRBD2. The V segment lost 6 bases and the J segment 5 bases; nucleotides outside the gene matches: 31. Germline lookup yields CDR1 WSHSY and CDR2 SAAADI. The CDR3 length is 22 residues. Written as DNA, the CDR3 is TGCGCCAGCAGAGCGATTCCCCCGATGGCGGCGGGAGGGACCTACAGAAGGGAGACCCAGTACTTC. It translates to CASRAIPPMAAGGTYRRETQYF.

The V gene is TRBV9, the J gene TRBJ2-7, with 7 bases matching TRBD1. The CDR3 extends over 14 amino acids. V shed 2 bases, J shed 6 bases, and the junction held 8 bases outside the gene matches. CDR1 and CDR2 from the germline V gene are SGDLS and YYNGEE. CDR3 coding DNA: TGTGCCAGCAGCGTCGGGACAGAGCCTTTCGAGCAGTACTTC. Protein: CASSVGTEPFEQYF.

Worth noting for this clone: Sequence at one end of the junction differs from germline and may be a read error. This chain joins TRBV6-5 and TRBJ2-2; perhaps TRBD1 as D (6 bases). The germline gives CDR1 MNHEY, CDR2 SVGAGI. The CDR3 spans 15 residues. CDR3 residues: CASSYRTWTQGGLFF. The CDR3 bases are TGTGCCAGCAGTTACCGCACCTGGACTCAAGGGGGGCTGTTTTTT.

This clone appeared once. Other nucleotide sequences from this sample produce the same CDR3. V gene TRBV7-2 combines with J gene TRBJ1-1; no reliable D call. The CDR3 is 13 residues long. Germline values: CDR1 SGHTA, CDR2 FQGNSA. Trimming cost V 5 bases and J 5 bases, with 12 bases left between them. The CDR3 protein is CASSLRGLTEAFF. CDR3 nucleotides: TGTGCCAGCAGCCTCCGAGGGCTGACTGAAGCTTTCTTT.

Here the CDR3 reads CASSPRAASNQPQHF. CDR3 sequence (DNA): TGTGCCAGTAGTCCCCGGGCAGCATCCAATCAGCCCCAGCATTTT. The chain recombines TRBV19 with TRBJ1-5; unclear D gene. Trimming stripped 5 bases from V and 3 bases from J, with 14 bases between. The CDR3 loop spans 15 amino acids. Germline CDR1 reads LNHDA; CDR2 reads SQIVND (reference sequence).

The rearrangement links TRBV5-6 to TRBJ2-3; D unresolved. Trimming cost V 0 bases and J 3 bases, with 11 bases left between them. Germline loops: CDR1 SGHDT, CDR2 YYEEEE. The CDR3 consists of 15 residues. CDR3 sequence: CASSLVGTATDTQYF. Here the CDR3 DNA reads TGTGCCAGCAGCTTGGTTGGCACCGCTACAGATACGCAGTATTTT.

The chain joins TRBV10-3 to TRBJ2-7; D is undetermined. The germline gives CDR1 ENHRY, CDR2 SYGVKD. Trimming stripped 4 bases from V and 3 bases from J, with 13 bases between. The CDR3 is made up of 14 amino acids. The CDR3 region is CAISVQTTDYEQYF. The CDR3 DNA follows: TGTGCCATCAGTGTTCAGACAACCGACTACGAGCAGTACTTC.

In its sample, this clone was seen a few times. This chain links TRBV28 with TRBJ2-7, with D perhaps matching TRBD1 (6 bases). The CDR3 consists of 12 residues. Germline V gives CDR1 MDHEN, CDR2 SYDVKM. Trimming shortened V by 7 bases and J by 2 bases, and 9 bases separated the two germline ends. The CDR3 DNA reads as TGTGCCAGCACGGACAGAACCTACGAGCAGTACTTC. Protein sequence: CASTDRTYEQYF.

CDR3 protein: CSVVGVAESSYNEQFF. Here the CDR3 DNA reads TGCAGCGTTGTTGGGGTGGCGGAGAGCTCCTACAATGAGCAGTTCTTC. The chain uses TRBV29-1 and TRBJ2-1, with D unresolved. Germline lookup yields CDR1 SQVTM and CDR2 ANQGSEA. V was clipped by 4 bases and J by 0 bases, with 16 bases between them. This CDR3 is 16 amino acids long.

The chain has TRBV10-3 and TRBJ2-3; D not resolved. Between the trimmed V and J ends, which lost 5 bases and 3 bases, there was a span of 6 bases. The CDR3 length is 12 residues. Germline values: CDR1 ENHRY, CDR2 SYGVKD. The CDR3 nucleotides read TGTGCCATCAGTCAAGATACAGATACGCAGTATTTT. Translating gives CAISQDTDTQYF.

V is TRBV7-6 and J is TRBJ2-5; TRBD2 matches at 7 bases. The CDR3 contains 15 residues. Losses at the gene ends were 2 bases for V and 4 bases for J; bases not matched to a gene: 7. CDR1 and CDR2 (germline): SGHVS, FNYEAQ. The CDR3 loop is CASSLRSGVLETQYF. The CDR3 DNA reads as TGTGCCAGCAGCTTAAGAAGCGGGGTCTTAGAGACCCAGTACTTC.

The chain joins TRBV28 to TRBJ2-7, with 9 nucleotides matching TRBD2. CDR1 is MDHEN, CDR2 SYDVKM, per germline. With 6 bases clipped from V and 3 bases from J, the junction kept 9 bases outside the gene matches. The length of the CDR3 is 15 residues. The CDR3 DNA reads as TGTGCCAGCAGCCTTCTAGCGGGACCCTACTACGAGCAGTACTTC. Translated: CASSLLAGPYYEQYF. The whole variable domain, remainder taken from reference TRBV28 and TRBJ2-7, is DVKVTQSSRYLVKRTGEKVFLECVQDMDHENMFWYRQDPGLGLRLIYFSYDVKMKEKGDIPEGYSVSREKKERFSLILESASTNQTSMYLCASSLLAGPYYEQYFGPGTRLTVT.

The rearrangement uses TRBV11-2 and TRBJ2-5, with a weak D call TRBD2 (5 bases). The germline V and J ends were trimmed by 1 base and 4 bases, with 16 bases remaining between them. Germline V CDR1 and CDR2: SGHAT, FQNNGV. This CDR3 has 16 residues. CDR3 sequence: CASSLGARVNRETQYF. In DNA form, the CDR3 reads TGTGCCAGCAGCTTAGGAGCGCGGGTTAACAGAGAGACCCAGTACTTC. The entire variable domain, with the rest obtained from reference TRBV11-2 and TRBJ2-5, is as follows: EAGVAQSPRYKIIEKRQSVAFWCNPISGHATLYWYQQILGQGPKLLIQFQNNGVVDDSQLPKDRFSAERLKGVDSTLKIQPAKLEDSAVYLCASSLGARVNRETQYFGPGTRLLVL.